The rows below give T cell receptor beta chains drawn from one sample of a study of Ad26.COV2.S vaccination and SARS-CoV-2 variants. Generated by immunoSEQ multiplex PCR, the TCRdb table keeps only in-frame clones and is missing some. The sample has around 400,000 clones, 80% to 95% seen once. The sequencing here drew on peripheral blood, taken in a trial of Ad26.COV2.S vaccine versus placebo. Receptors were obtained from a person between 18 and 65 years old who received the Ad26.COV2.S COVID-19 vaccine or a placebo. CDR3s include the opening cysteine and the closing phenylalanine or tryptophan. A D gene is named only where the DNA matches it firmly. Expanded clones are given a class, and other clones once, few, many or no size at all.

D: NA; size: NA; V: TRBV19; J: TRBJ1-5; CDR3: CASSIAQGSNQPQHF; DNA: TGTGCCAGTAGTATAGCACAGGGTAGCAATCAGCCCCAGCATTTT
D: TRBD1; size: NA; V: TRBV6-5; J: TRBJ1-3; CDR3: CASTMGQGVNTIYF; DNA: TGTGCCAGCACCATGGGACAGGGGGTAAACACCATATATTTT
D: TRBD1; size: NA; V: TRBV6-4; J: TRBJ2-2; CDR3: CASSSGTGNPGELFF; DNA: TGTGCCAGCAGTTCCGGGACAGGGAATCCCGGGGAGCTGTTTTTT
D: NA; size: NA; V: TRBV12-3/TRBV12-4; J: TRBJ2-7; CDR3: CASTGGGTYEQYF; DNA: TGTGCCTCGACCGGAGGGGGGACCTACGAGCAGTACTTC
D: TRBD1; size: NA; V: TRBV27; J: TRBJ2-2; CDR3: CASSNVNRGTGELFF; DNA: TGTGCCAGCAGTAACGTAAACAGGGGCACCGGGGAGCTGTTTTTT
D: TRBD1; size: NA; V: TRBV3-1/TRBV3-2; J: TRBJ1-4; CDR3: CASSQRGQGAGKLFF; DNA: TGTGCCAGCAGCCAGAGGGGACAGGGGGCTGGAAAACTGTTTTTT
D: TRBD2; size: NA; V: TRBV9; J: TRBJ2-1; CDR3: CASSSGLAAYNEQFF; DNA: TGTGCCAGCTCCTCGGGACTAGCGGCATACAATGAGCAGTTCTTC
D: NA; size: NA; V: TRBV19; J: TRBJ2-3; CDR3: CASSSHNTDTQYF; DNA: TGTGCCAGTAGTTCCCACAATACAGATACGCAGTATTTT
D: NA; size: NA; V: TRBV27; J: TRBJ2-2; CDR3: CASSLVPGTSGELFF; DNA: TGTGCCAGCAGTTTAGTCCCAGGTACCTCCGGGGAGCTGTTTTTT
D: NA; size: once; V: TRBV9; J: TRBJ2-2; CDR3: CASSTRSGELFF; DNA: TGTGCCAGCAGCACTCGGTCCGGGGAGCTGTTTTTT
D: TRBD1; size: once; V: TRBV4-3; J: TRBJ1-4; CDR3: CASSQARTGGFATNEKLFF; DNA: TGCGCCAGCAGCCAAGCCCGGACAGGGGGGTTCGCAACTAATGAAAAACTGTTTTTT
D: TRBD1; size: NA; V: TRBV15; J: TRBJ2-5; CDR3: CATSTGQLQETQYF; DNA: TGTGCCACCAGCACGGGACAGTTACAAGAGACCCAGTACTTC
D: NA; size: NA; V: TRBV19; J: TRBJ2-1; CDR3: CASSPGAGAYNEQFF; DNA: TGTGCCAGTAGTCCAGGGGCAGGGGCCTACAATGAGCAGTTCTTC
D: NA; size: NA; V: TRBV29-1; J: TRBJ1-1; CDR3: CSVERENTEAFF; DNA: TGCAGCGTTGAAAGGGAGAACACTGAAGCTTTCTTT
D: TRBD2; size: NA; V: TRBV28; J: TRBJ2-1; CDR3: CASSLSASGSYNEQFF; DNA: TGTGCCAGCAGTTTATCTGCTAGCGGATCCTACAATGAGCAGTTCTTC
D: TRBD2; size: NA; V: TRBV24-1; J: TRBJ2-1; CDR3: CATSESTSGPYNEQFF; DNA: TGTGCCACCAGTGAAAGTACTAGCGGACCGTACAATGAGCAGTTCTTC
D: NA; size: once; V: TRBV11-3; J: TRBJ1-2; CDR3: CASSLTGTNYGYTF; DNA: TGTGCCAGCAGCTTAACAGGGACGAACTATGGCTACACCTTC
D: NA; size: NA; V: TRBV4-1; J: TRBJ2-7; CDR3: CASSQDEAGTYEQYF; DNA: TGCGCCAGCAGCCAAGATGAGGCGGGCACGTACGAGCAGTACTTC
D: NA; size: NA; V: TRBV12-3/TRBV12-4; J: TRBJ2-3; CDR3: CASSLPSTDTQYF; DNA: TGTGCCAGCAGTTTGCCCAGCACAGATACGCAGTATTTT
D: NA; size: NA; V: TRBV4-3; J: TRBJ2-3; CDR3: CASSQDPAGGTDTQYF; DNA: TGCGCCAGCAGCCAAGATCCAGCGGGCGGCACAGATACGCAGTATTTT